The source of this T cell receptor (beta chain) is a study of radiotherapy plus CTLA-4 blockade in lung cancer. Study information: An objective response was seen in 15% to 20% of patients, and disease control in around 33%. Study results and caveats: The best prediction of response reportedly came from early blood T cell clone dynamics, with interferon-beta. Blood saw expansion of tumor-derived TCR clones after radiotherapy plus ipilimumab.

Focal radiation was given together with CTLA-4 blockade (ipilimumab) to patients with chemo-refractory metastatic non-small-cell lung cancer. The method was immunoSEQ multiplex PCR; TCRdb's version includes in-frame clones alone and lacks a portion of them. Among tens of thousands of clones listed, around 86% were seen once. Germline V gene data show CDR1 as MNHEY and CDR2 as SMNVEV (reference sequence). V gave up 1 base and J gave up 0 bases, with 16 bases separating them. The CDR3 totals 18 residues. With respect to this clone: Its antigen is still unknown.

The clonotype was recovered from a human donor with non-small cell lung cancer who had a partial response to radiotherapy plus ipilimumab. This chain joins TRBV27 and TRBJ2-1; a possible D gene is TRBD2 (6 bases). Sample: peripheral blood, taken from a patient treated with radiotherapy plus ipilimumab. The CDR3 DNA reads TGTGCCAGCAGTTTATACCCCCTTGGGGGGAGCTCCTACAATGAGCAGTTCTTC. Its translation: CASSLYPLGGSSYNEQFF.